This T cell receptor (beta chain) was sequenced in a study of blood T cell repertoires in COVID-19. Looking at the study overall: The United States, Italy and Spain supplied acute and convalescent COVID-19 samples.

J gave up 4 bases and V 5 bases, and 7 bases lay outside the gene matches. The CDR3 extends over 14 amino acids. CDR1 SGHTA and CDR2 FQGNSA come from the germline V gene. Repertoires were generated with immunoSEQ multiplex PCR, while TCRdb's copy carries only in-frame clones and drops some. The data hold approximately 300,000 clones, with 90% observed a single time. This clone was recorded once. The TCR comes from a woman aged 25-40 years with COVID-19, enrolled during active disease. The chain joins TRBV7-2 to TRBJ1-2; 7 nucleotides agree with TRBD1. The sequenced sample was peripheral blood. The CDR3 region is CASSVDRASYGYTF. The CDR3 nucleotides read TGTGCCAGCAGCGTCGACAGGGCAAGCTATGGCTACACCTTC.